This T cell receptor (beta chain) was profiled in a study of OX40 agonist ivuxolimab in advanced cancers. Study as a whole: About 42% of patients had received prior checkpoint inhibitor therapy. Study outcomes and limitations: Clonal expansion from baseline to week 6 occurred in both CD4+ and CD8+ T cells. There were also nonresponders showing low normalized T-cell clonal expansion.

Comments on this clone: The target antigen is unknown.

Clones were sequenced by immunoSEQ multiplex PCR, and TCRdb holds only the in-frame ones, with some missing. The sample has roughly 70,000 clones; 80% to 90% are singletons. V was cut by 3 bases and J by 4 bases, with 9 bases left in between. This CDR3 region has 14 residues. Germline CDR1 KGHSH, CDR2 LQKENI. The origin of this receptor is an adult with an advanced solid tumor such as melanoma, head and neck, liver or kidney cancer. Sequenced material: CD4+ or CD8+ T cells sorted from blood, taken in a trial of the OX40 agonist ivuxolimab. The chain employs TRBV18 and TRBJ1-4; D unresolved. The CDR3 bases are TGTGCCAGCTCACCGGGGTCATATAATGAAAAACTGTTTTTT. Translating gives CASSPGSYNEKLFF.